The 5 T cell receptor beta chains below were found in one sample sequenced in a study of T cells in Graves' hyperthyroidism and ophthalmopathy. The investigators amplified TCR beta CDR3 regions from RNA transcripts. The HTBI primer set served for first-round RT-PCR of the TCR CDR3. Each CDR3 protein is one row after TCRdb ran MiXCR on the multiplex PCR reads. Of about 380,000 distinct CDR3 sequences detected, about 13% appear once; the ten largest clones hold 20% to 25%. Sequencing was done on a sample of blood. These receptor sequences come from a young man with Graves' hyperthyroidism that later progressed to Graves' ophthalmopathy.

This clonotype showed up just a few times. The rearrangement uses TRBV28 and TRBJ2-3; D unresolved. The V gene lost 8 bases and the J gene lost 5 bases, with 11 bases spanning the gap. The CDR3 contains 12 residues. The germline CDR1 and CDR2 sequences are MDHEN and SYDVKM. This chain's CDR3 is CASLSVGDTQYF. The CDR3 coding sequence is TGTGCCAGCTTGTCGGTAGGAGATACGCAGTATTTT.

This clonotype has ten or more counts. The V call is TRBV12-3 or TRBV12-4, the J call TRBJ1-2; a weak D match, TRBD1 (6 bases). The V end was cut by 5 bases, the J end by 0 bases, with 10 bases between. This CDR3 region has 14 residues. CDR3 coding DNA: TGTGCCAGCAGTCCCGGGACATCTAACTATGGCTACACCTTC. The encoded protein is CASSPGTSNYGYTF.

Worth noting for this clonotype: The junction departs from the called germline gene at one end, perhaps through a read error. The chain links TRBV29-1 to TRBJ1-4; D not certain. CDR3 length equals 13 residues. Germline CDR1 reads SQVTM; CDR2 reads ANQGSEA. In DNA, the CDR3 is TGCAGCGTTGAAGGGGGATTAGATGAAAAACCGTTTTTT. Its protein is CSVEGGLDEKPFF. The complete variable domain, with remaining parts taken from reference TRBV29-1 and TRBJ1-4, reads SAVISQKPSRDICQRGTSLTIQCQVDSQVTMMFWYRQQPGQSLTLIATANQGSEATYESGFVIDKFPISRPNLTFSTLTVSNMSPEDSSIYLCSVEGGLDEKPFFGSGTQLSVL.

The rearrangement uses TRBV5-5 and TRBJ2-2; D assignment may be TRBD1 or TRBD2 (6 bases each). Trimming cost V 2 bases and J 6 bases, with 17 bases left between them. The CDR3 has 16 amino acids. Germline V gives CDR1 SGHKS, CDR2 YYEKEE (reference sequence). CDR3 protein: CASSLANGGTSGELFF. The DNA of the CDR3 is TGTGCCAGCAGCTTAGCTAACGGGGGCACTTCCGGGGAGCTGTTTTTT.

The table lists this clonotype with many counts. The chain joins TRBV4-1 to TRBJ2-7; possible D gene TRBD2, 5 bases. This CDR3 contains 15 residues. The germline gives CDR1 MGHRA, CDR2 YSYEKL. The V gene lost 0 bases and the J gene lost 6 bases, with 15 bases spanning the gap. CDR3 residues: CASSQEFELAGEQYF. CDR3 in DNA: TGCGCCAGCAGCCAAGAATTCGAGTTGGCGGGCGAGCAGTACTTC.